Presented here are 28 T cell receptor beta chains from one specimen sequenced in a study of T cell clonotyping in hematopoietic cell transplantation. Profiled with immunoSEQ multiplex PCR; TCRdb holds only in-frame clones, not every one. The sample consists of approximately 80,000 clones, 90% to 96% of them appearing once. Documented time point: recipient sample about 28 days before transplant, after cytoreduction. The input for sequencing was peripheral blood mononuclear cells, taken before stem cell transplant. These receptors were taken from a woman between 50 and 59 years old with acute myeloid leukemia. Some clones in this sample may be carry-over from other donors' samples.

This chain uses TRBV27 with TRBJ2-7; tentatively, D is TRBD1 or TRBD2 (5 bases each). Germline CDR1 reads MNHEY; CDR2 reads SMNVEV (reference sequence). V lost 2 bases and J 6 bases, leaving 14 bases between the germline ends. This CDR3 is 14 amino acids long. DNA of the CDR3: TGTGCCAGCAGTTTAATTGGGGGACCTGGCGAGCAGTACTTC. Protein: CASSLIGGPGEQYF.

V and J are TRBV5-1 and TRBJ1-1; D call uncertain. V was trimmed by 7 bases and J by 5 bases, leaving 15 bases between them. The germline V gene encodes CDR1 SGHRS and CDR2 YFSETQ. The CDR3 length is 13 residues. The CDR3 sequence is CASWEGVRTEAFF. The CDR3 DNA reads TGCGCCAGCTGGGAGGGAGTTCGGACTGAAGCTTTCTTT.

V and J are TRBV30 and TRBJ1-3, with D possibly being TRBD1 (5 bases). Per the germline V gene, CDR1 is GTSNPN and CDR2 is SVGIG (reference sequence). This CDR3 contains 13 residues. V shed 2 bases and J shed 4 bases, with 9 bases lying between them. For the CDR3, the DNA is TGTGCCTGGAGTTGGGGCGTCGGAAACACCATATATTTT. Amino acid sequence: CAWSWGVGNTIYF.

In this sample, this clone turned up a few times. The chain links TRBV6-1 to TRBJ2-2; D may be TRBD2 (6 bases). This CDR3 region has 14 residues. CDR1 is MNHNS and CDR2 is SASEGT in the germline V gene. The V and J ends lost 6 bases and 3 bases respectively, with 11 bases between them. CDR3 amino acids: CASRGGGDTGELFF. The CDR3 nucleotides are TGTGCCAGCAGGGGTGGCGGGGACACCGGGGAGCTGTTTTTT.

The rearrangement uses TRBV19 and TRBJ1-5, with D perhaps matching TRBD1 (6 bases). The germline V gene encodes CDR1 LNHDA and CDR2 SQIVND (reference sequence). This CDR3 is built from 17 residues. Deletions cut 4 bases from V and 7 bases from J, with 23 bases between. CDR3 in DNA: TGTGCCAGTAGTACATCCCTCACAGGGACGGCCAGACAGCCCCAGCATTTT. Its protein product is CASSTSLTGTARQPQHF.

This rearrangement joins TRBV18 to TRBJ1-2, with 7 bases that match TRBD1. Germline V gene sequence: CDR1 KGHSH, CDR2 LQKENI. The V gene end was trimmed by 3 bases and the J gene end by 2 bases; junction bases not matched to a gene: 6. This CDR3 has 15 amino acids. The CDR3 region has the DNA TGTGCCAGCTCACCCGCGGGACAGCGGAACTATGGCTACACCTTC. Protein sequence: CASSPAGQRNYGYTF.

V gene TRBV29-1 combines with J gene TRBJ1-1; the D is unclear. CDR1 and CDR2 (germline): SQVTM, ANQGSEA. CDR3 size: 14 residues. The CDR3 sequence: CSAIRAGGYTEAFF. The CDR3 DNA follows: TGCAGTGCTATACGGGCAGGAGGTTATACTGAAGCTTTCTTT.

The CDR3 loop is CASSLGFAGGTGELFF. The CDR3 coding sequence is TGTGCCAGCAGCTTGGGGTTCGCGGGAGGAACCGGGGAGCTGTTTTTT. The genes are TRBV5-4 and TRBJ2-2; the match to TRBD2 covers 8 bases. This CDR3 contains 16 residues. Trimming took 0 bases from V and 5 from J; bases not matched to a gene: 6. Looked up from germline, CDR1 is SGHNT and CDR2 is YYREEE (reference sequence).

The table lists this clone with a few counts. The chain employs TRBV7-2 and TRBJ1-2; 8 bases are a match to TRBD1. Germline V CDR1 and CDR2: SGHTA, FQGNSA. The ends lost 4 bases at V and 4 bases at J; junction bases unmatched: 8. The CDR3 contains 15 residues. Here the CDR3 reads CASSSLGQGSYGYTF. CDR3 DNA: TGTGCCAGCAGCTCACTAGGACAGGGCAGCTATGGCTACACCTTC.

The CDR3: CASSLYSIQETQYF. CDR3 DNA: TGTGCCAGCAGCTTGTACAGCATCCAAGAGACCCAGTACTTC. The V and J genes are TRBV5-6 and TRBJ2-5; no reliable D call. V was pared by 1 base and J by 1 base, with 8 bases between. Germline CDR1 and CDR2: SGHDT and YYEEEE. The length of the CDR3 is 14 residues.

The rearrangement uses TRBV11-2 and TRBJ1-2, with 8 nucleotides matching TRBD1. The V gene's germline CDR1 is SGHAT and CDR2 FQNNGV. Trimming took 2 bases from V and 6 from J; bases not matched to a gene: 8. The CDR3 length is 15 residues. CDR3 residues: CASSLLRTGFHGYTF. Here the CDR3 DNA reads TGTGCCAGCAGCTTACTTAGGACAGGGTTTCATGGCTACACCTTC.

This clone appeared once. V is TRBV19 and J is TRBJ1-1; D may be TRBD1 (6 bases). Germline CDR1 is LNHDA and CDR2 is SQIVND (reference sequence). Trimming removed 7 bases from V and 0 bases from J, with 12 bases in between. This CDR3 region has 14 residues. In DNA form, the CDR3 reads TGTGCCAGTAATCAGGGACAACTGAACACTGAAGCTTTCTTT. Translation gives CASNQGQLNTEAFF.

CDR3: CSAQGAAKRSYNEQFF. The CDR3 DNA follows: TGCAGCGCCCAGGGGGCAGCGAAACGCTCCTACAATGAGCAGTTCTTC. This chain connects TRBV29-1 to TRBJ2-1; TRBD1 matches 8 bases. With 7 bases clipped from V and 0 bases from J, the junction kept 11 bases outside the gene matches. In germline, CDR1 is SQVTM, CDR2 ANQGSEA. The CDR3 covers 16 residues.

This clone appeared a single time. The chain couples TRBV2 to TRBJ1-5, with D maybe TRBD1 (5 bases). Between the trimmed V and J ends, which lost 7 bases and 6 bases, there was a span of 16 bases. The CDR3 contains 14 residues. Germline CDR1 reads SNHLY; CDR2 reads FYNNEI. The CDR3 nucleotides read TGTGCCAGCATGTTGGGGCCCCCGAGTCAGCCCCAGCATTTT. Translating it yields CASMLGPPSQPQHF.

V is TRBV29-1 and J is TRBJ2-6, with 10 bases matching TRBD2. This CDR3 is built from 18 residues. Germline lookup yields CDR1 SQVTM and CDR2 ANQGSEA. J gave up 2 bases and V 8 bases, and 15 bases lay outside the gene matches. The CDR3 reads CSPPQCLAGVPGANVLTF. The CDR3 nucleotides read TGCAGCCCACCCCAGTGCCTAGCGGGAGTTCCTGGGGCCAACGTCCTGACTTTC.

The chain has TRBV5-1 and TRBJ1-1; TRBD1 aligns across 8 bases. Trimming took 5 bases from V and 3 from J; bases not matched to a gene: 3. This CDR3 is 13 amino acids long. Germline V gives CDR1 SGHRS, CDR2 YFSETQ. CDR3 coding DNA: TGCGCCAGCAGAAAGACAGGGGACACTGAAGCTTTCTTT. Protein product: CASRKTGDTEAFF.

This chain uses TRBV2 with TRBJ1-5; 7 positions match TRBD1. From germline, CDR1 is SNHLY and CDR2 FYNNEI. J lost 6 bases, V lost 5 bases, and 7 bases had no gene match. This CDR3 is 14 amino acids long. CDR3 in amino acids: CASSRDSIGQPQHF. DNA for the CDR3: TGTGCCAGCAGTCGGGACAGTATCGGTCAGCCCCAGCATTTT.

CDR3 bases: TGTGCCAGCAGCCCCCGGGCAGAGCGGCGAGAGACCCAGTACTTC. Translated: CASSPRAERRETQYF. This chain joins TRBV7-3 and TRBJ2-5; D perhaps matches TRBD2 (5 bases). The germline V gene encodes CDR1 SGHTA and CDR2 FQGTGA. Between the trimmed V and J ends, which lost 5 bases and 4 bases, there was a span of 17 bases. The CDR3 is made up of 15 amino acids.

The rearrangement joins TRBV29-1 to TRBJ2-1, with 11 bases lining up with TRBD1. CDR3 length: 12 amino acids. Germline CDR1 is SQVTM and CDR2 is ANQGSEA. V shed 7 bases, J shed 5 bases, and the junction held 1 base outside the gene matches. The CDR3 sequence is CSGDRGNNEQFF. The CDR3 bases are TGCAGCGGGGACAGGGGGAACAATGAGCAGTTCTTC.

The chain employs TRBV5-5 and TRBJ2-5; TRBD2 is a possible D gene (5 bases). The CDR3 is made up of 16 amino acids. V lost 4 bases and J lost 0, with 16 bases in between. Germline V gene sequence: CDR1 SGHKS, CDR2 YYEKEE (reference sequence). Written as DNA, the CDR3 is TGTGCCAGCAGCCTCGACTACCCCCTATACCAAGAGACCCAGTACTTC. It specifies CASSLDYPLYQETQYF.

This clone is a singleton in its sample. The chain is built from TRBV4-2 and TRBJ2-3; TRBD2 agrees at 7 bases. CDR1 and CDR2 from the germline V gene are LGHNA and YNFKEQ. J was trimmed by 2 bases and V by 1 base; bases with no gene match: 0. CDR3 length: 14 amino acids. CDR3 region: CASSQGDYTDTQYF. The CDR3 DNA reads as TGTGCCAGCAGCCAAGGGGACTACACAGATACGCAGTATTTT.

This clone was detected once. V is TRBV6-5 and J is TRBJ2-1; D tentatively fits TRBD1 or TRBD2 (6 bases each). Trimming took 0 bases from V and 4 from J, leaving 13 bases between them. Germline-derived CDR1 and CDR2 are MNHEY and SVGAGI. The CDR3 spans 16 residues. For the CDR3, the DNA is TGTGCCAGCAGTTACTCGACTAGTCAGGGGTACAATGAGCAGTTCTTC. Its protein is CASSYSTSQGYNEQFF.

This rearrangement joins TRBV2 to TRBJ1-2, with D unclear. Trimming took off 3 bases at V and 3 bases at J, with 14 bases between the two ends. This CDR3 has 15 amino acids. Germline CDR1 is SNHLY and CDR2 is FYNNEI. CDR3 in DNA: TGTGCCAGCAGTGAGTTACTAGGGTTTGACTATGGCTACACCTTC. Translated: CASSELLGFDYGYTF.

The V gene is TRBV19, the J gene TRBJ2-7, with 10 bases that match TRBD1. Losses at the gene ends were 4 bases for V and 2 bases for J; bases not matched to a gene: 2. CDR1 and CDR2 from the germline V gene are LNHDA and SQIVND (reference sequence). The CDR3 spans 14 residues. CDR3 sequence: CASSKGTGAYEQYF. In DNA, the CDR3 is TGTGCCAGTAGTAAAGGGACAGGGGCCTACGAGCAGTACTTC.

The gene calls are TRBV5-1 and TRBJ1-2; D call uncertain. Germline V lookup: CDR1 SGHRS, CDR2 YFSETQ. V was pared by 1 base and J by 6 bases, with 13 bases between. CDR3 length equals 14 residues. The CDR3 loop reads CASSLTGVGDGYTF. DNA of the CDR3: TGCGCCAGCAGCTTGACGGGAGTCGGCGATGGCTACACCTTC.

This sequence joins TRBV7-2 and TRBJ2-3, with D perhaps matching TRBD2 (5 bases). The CDR3 has 11 amino acids. Germline assignment: CDR1 SGHTA and CDR2 FQGNSA. Trimming left V 7 bases short and J 6 bases short, with 8 bases between. CDR3 DNA sequence: TGTGCCAGCAACGCGGGTGATACGCAGTATTTT. Protein product: CASNAGDTQYF. The full variable domain, with the rest looked up from reference TRBV7-2 and TRBJ2-3, is GAGVSQSPSNKVTEKGKDVELRCDPISGHTALYWYRQSLGQGLEFLIYFQGNSAPDKSGLPSDRFSAERTGGSVSTLTIQRTQQEDSAVYLCASNAGDTQYFGPGTRLTVL.

J is TRBJ1-1 and V is TRBV4-2, with no clear D. The germline V gene has CDR1 LGHNA and CDR2 YNFKEQ. V shed 1 base and J shed 3 bases, with 6 bases lying between them. The CDR3 has 13 amino acids. The CDR3 DNA is TGTGCCAGCAGCCAAGGCGGCTACACTGAAGCTTTCTTT. Protein sequence: CASSQGGYTEAFF.

V is TRBV7-2 and J is TRBJ1-3, with D tentatively TRBD1 (6 bases). CDR1 and CDR2 from the germline V gene are SGHTA and FQGNSA. This CDR3 has 14 amino acids. Trimming removed 3 bases from V and 4 bases from J, with 10 bases in between. The DNA for the CDR3 is TGTGCCAGCAGCTTGACCGGGACAGGAAACACCATATATTTT. Its translation: CASSLTGTGNTIYF.